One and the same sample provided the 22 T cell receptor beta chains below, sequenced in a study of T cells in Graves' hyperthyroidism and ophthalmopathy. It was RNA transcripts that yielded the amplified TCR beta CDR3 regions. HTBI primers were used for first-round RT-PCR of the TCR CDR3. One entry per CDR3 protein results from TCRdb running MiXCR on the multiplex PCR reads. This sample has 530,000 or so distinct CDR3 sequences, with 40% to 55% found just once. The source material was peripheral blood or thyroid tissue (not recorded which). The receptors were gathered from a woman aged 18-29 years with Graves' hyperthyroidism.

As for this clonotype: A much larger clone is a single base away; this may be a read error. The CDR3 spells CASSPAATQEIQYF. As DNA, the CDR3 is TGCGCCAGCAGCCCAGCGGCTACTCAAGAGATCCAGTACTTC. V and J are TRBV5-1 and TRBJ2-5; D might be TRBD2 (5 bases). The germline V gene encodes CDR1 SGHRS and CDR2 YFSETQ. This CDR3 is 14 amino acids long.

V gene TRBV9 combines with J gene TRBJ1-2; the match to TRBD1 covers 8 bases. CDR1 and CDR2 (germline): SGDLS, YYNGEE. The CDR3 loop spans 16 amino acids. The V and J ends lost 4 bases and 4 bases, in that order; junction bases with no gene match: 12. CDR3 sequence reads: CASSLDIGQGLYGYTF. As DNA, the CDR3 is TGTGCCAGCAGCTTAGATATCGGACAGGGACTCTATGGCTACACCTTC.

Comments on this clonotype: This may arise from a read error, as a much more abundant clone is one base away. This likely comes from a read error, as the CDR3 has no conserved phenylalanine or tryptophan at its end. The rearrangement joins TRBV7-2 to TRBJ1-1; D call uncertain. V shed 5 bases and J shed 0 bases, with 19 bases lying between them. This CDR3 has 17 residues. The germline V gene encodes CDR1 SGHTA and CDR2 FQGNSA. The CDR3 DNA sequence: TGTGCCAGCAGCCCCCGACATGAAAAATTTGTGAACACTGAAGCTTTCCTT. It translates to CASSPRHEKFVNTEAFL.

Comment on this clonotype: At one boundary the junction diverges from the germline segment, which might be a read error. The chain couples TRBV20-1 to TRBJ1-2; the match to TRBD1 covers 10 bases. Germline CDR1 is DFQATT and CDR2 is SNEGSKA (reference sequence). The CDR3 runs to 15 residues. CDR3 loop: CSAGDLRTGGYGYTF. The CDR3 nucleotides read TGCAGTGCTGGAGATCTTAGGACAGGGGGCTATGGCTACACCTTC.

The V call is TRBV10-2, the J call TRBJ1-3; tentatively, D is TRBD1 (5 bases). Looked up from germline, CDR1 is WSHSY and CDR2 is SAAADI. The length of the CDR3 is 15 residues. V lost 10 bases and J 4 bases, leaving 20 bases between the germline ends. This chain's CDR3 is CATKIPGLAGNTIYF. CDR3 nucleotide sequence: TGCGCCACCAAGATTCCGGGACTAGCGGGAAACACCATATATTTT.

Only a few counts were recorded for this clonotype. This CDR3 reads CASTSGGFYNEQFF. The CDR3 coding sequence is TGTGCCAGCACCTCGGGGGGGTTCTACAATGAGCAGTTCTTC. The chain carries TRBV5-5 and TRBJ2-5, with 8 bases lining up with TRBD2. TRBJ2-1 matches the DNA end more closely, so the J call is doubtful. This CDR3 has 14 amino acids. CDR1 is SGHKS and CDR2 is YYEKEE in the germline V gene (reference sequence).

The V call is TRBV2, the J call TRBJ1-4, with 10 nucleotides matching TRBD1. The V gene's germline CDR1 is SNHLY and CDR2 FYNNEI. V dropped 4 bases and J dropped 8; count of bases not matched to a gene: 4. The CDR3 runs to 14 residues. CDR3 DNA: TGTGCCAGCAGTGGGGACAGGGGTTACGAAAAACTGTTTTTT. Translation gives CASSGDRGYEKLFF.

This CDR3 is CASTPDRNTEAFF. CDR3 coding DNA: TGCGCCAGCACCCCGGACCGGAACACTGAAGCTTTCTTT. The V call is TRBV5-1, the J call TRBJ1-1; D gene uncertain. CDR1 and CDR2 (germline): SGHRS, YFSETQ. The CDR3 sequence is 13 residues long. Trimming shortened V by 6 bases and J by 1 base, and 10 bases separated the two germline ends.

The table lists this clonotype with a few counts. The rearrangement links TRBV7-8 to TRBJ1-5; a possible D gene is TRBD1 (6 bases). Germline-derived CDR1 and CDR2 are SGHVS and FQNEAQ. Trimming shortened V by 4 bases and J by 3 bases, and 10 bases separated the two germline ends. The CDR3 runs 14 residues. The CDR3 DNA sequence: TGTGCCAGCAGCTCCGACAGGAACAATCAGCCCCAGCATTTT. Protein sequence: CASSSDRNNQPQHF.

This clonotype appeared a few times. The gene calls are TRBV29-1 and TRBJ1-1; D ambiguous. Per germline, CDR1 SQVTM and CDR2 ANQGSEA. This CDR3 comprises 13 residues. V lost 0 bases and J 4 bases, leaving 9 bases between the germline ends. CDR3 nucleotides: TGCAGCGTTGAAGACCCAGGCTTCACTGAAGCTTTCTTT. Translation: CSVEDPGFTEAFF.

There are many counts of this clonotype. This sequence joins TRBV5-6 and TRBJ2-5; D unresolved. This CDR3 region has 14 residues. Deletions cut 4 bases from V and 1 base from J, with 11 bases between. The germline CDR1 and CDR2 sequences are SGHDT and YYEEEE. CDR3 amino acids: CASSAFELQETQYF. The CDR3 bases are TGTGCCAGCAGCGCCTTTGAGCTCCAAGAGACCCAGTACTTC.

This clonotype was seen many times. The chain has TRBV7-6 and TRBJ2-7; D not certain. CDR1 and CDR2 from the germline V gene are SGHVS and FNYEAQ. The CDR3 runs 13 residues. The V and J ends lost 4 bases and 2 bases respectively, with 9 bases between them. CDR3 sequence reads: CASSSDTTYEQYF. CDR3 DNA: TGTGCCAGCAGCTCCGACACTACCTACGAGCAGTACTTC.

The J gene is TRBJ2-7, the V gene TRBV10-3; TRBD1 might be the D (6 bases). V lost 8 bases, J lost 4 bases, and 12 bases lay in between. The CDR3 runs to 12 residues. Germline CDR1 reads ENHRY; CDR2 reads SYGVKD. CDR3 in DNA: TGTGCCATCTTACAGGGTACTTACGAGCAGTACTTC. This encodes CAILQGTYEQYF.

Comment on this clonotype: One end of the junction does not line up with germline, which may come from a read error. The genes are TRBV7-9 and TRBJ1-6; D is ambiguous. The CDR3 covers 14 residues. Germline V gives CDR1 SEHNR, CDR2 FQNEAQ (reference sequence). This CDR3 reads CVSSLADGNSPFHF. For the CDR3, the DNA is TGTGTCAGCAGCTTAGCTGACGGAAATTCGCCCTTCCACTTT.

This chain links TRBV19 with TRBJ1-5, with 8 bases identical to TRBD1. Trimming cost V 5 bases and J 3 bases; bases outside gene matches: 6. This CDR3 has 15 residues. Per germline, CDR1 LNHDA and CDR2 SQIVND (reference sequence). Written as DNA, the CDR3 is TGTGCCAGTAGTCGGACAGGGAAAATCAATCAGCCCCAGCATTTT. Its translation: CASSRTGKINQPQHF. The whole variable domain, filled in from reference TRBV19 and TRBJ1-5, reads DGGITQSPKYLFRKEGQNVTLSCEQNLNHDAMYWYRQDPGQGLRLIYYSQIVNDFQKGDIAEGYSVSREKKESFPLTVTSAQKNPTAFYLCASSRTGKINQPQHFGDGTRLSIL.

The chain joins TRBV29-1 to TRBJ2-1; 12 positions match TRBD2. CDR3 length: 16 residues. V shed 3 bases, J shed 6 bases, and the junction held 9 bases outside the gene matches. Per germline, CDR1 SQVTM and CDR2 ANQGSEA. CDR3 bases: TGCAGCGTTGAGGCAAGACTAGCGGGAGTGGTCAATGAGCAGTTCTTC. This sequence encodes CSVEARLAGVVNEQFF.

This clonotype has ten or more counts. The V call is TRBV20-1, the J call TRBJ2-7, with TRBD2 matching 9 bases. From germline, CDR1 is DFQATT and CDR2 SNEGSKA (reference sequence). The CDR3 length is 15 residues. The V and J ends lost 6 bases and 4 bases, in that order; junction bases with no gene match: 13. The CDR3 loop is CSARVGLAMGYEQYF. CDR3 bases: TGCAGTGCACGTGTGGGACTAGCTATGGGATACGAGCAGTACTTC.

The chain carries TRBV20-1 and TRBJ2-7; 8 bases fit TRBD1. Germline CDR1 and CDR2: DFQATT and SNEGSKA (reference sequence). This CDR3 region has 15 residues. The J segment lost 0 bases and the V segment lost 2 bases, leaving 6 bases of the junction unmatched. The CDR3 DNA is TGCAGTGCTAGATCCCGGGACAGGAGCTCCTACGAGCAGTACTTC. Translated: CSARSRDRSSYEQYF.

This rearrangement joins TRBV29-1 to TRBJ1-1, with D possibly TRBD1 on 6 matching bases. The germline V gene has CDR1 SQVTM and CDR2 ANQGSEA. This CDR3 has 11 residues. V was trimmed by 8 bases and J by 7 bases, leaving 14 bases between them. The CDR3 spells CSLGIQGEAFF. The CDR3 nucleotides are TGCAGCTTAGGGATACAGGGTGAAGCTTTCTTT.

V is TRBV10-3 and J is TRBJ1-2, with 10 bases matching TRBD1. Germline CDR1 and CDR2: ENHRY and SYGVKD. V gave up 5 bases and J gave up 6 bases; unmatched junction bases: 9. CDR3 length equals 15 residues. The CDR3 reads CAISQGGTGVHGYTF. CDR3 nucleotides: TGTGCCATCAGTCAGGGGGGGACAGGGGTACATGGCTACACCTTC.

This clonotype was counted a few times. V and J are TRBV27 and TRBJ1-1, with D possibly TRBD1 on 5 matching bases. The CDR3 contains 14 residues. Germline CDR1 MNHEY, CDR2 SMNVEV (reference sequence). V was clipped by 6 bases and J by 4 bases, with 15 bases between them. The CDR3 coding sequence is TGTGCCAGCAGACCCCTAGAGGGGAGCACTGAAGCTTTCTTT. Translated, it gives CASRPLEGSTEAFF.

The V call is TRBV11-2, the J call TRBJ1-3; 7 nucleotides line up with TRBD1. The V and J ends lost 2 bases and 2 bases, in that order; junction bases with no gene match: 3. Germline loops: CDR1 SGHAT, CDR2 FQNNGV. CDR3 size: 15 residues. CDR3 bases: TGTGCCAGCAGCTTAAAGGGGGCGACTGGAAACACCATATATTTT. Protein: CASSLKGATGNTIYF.